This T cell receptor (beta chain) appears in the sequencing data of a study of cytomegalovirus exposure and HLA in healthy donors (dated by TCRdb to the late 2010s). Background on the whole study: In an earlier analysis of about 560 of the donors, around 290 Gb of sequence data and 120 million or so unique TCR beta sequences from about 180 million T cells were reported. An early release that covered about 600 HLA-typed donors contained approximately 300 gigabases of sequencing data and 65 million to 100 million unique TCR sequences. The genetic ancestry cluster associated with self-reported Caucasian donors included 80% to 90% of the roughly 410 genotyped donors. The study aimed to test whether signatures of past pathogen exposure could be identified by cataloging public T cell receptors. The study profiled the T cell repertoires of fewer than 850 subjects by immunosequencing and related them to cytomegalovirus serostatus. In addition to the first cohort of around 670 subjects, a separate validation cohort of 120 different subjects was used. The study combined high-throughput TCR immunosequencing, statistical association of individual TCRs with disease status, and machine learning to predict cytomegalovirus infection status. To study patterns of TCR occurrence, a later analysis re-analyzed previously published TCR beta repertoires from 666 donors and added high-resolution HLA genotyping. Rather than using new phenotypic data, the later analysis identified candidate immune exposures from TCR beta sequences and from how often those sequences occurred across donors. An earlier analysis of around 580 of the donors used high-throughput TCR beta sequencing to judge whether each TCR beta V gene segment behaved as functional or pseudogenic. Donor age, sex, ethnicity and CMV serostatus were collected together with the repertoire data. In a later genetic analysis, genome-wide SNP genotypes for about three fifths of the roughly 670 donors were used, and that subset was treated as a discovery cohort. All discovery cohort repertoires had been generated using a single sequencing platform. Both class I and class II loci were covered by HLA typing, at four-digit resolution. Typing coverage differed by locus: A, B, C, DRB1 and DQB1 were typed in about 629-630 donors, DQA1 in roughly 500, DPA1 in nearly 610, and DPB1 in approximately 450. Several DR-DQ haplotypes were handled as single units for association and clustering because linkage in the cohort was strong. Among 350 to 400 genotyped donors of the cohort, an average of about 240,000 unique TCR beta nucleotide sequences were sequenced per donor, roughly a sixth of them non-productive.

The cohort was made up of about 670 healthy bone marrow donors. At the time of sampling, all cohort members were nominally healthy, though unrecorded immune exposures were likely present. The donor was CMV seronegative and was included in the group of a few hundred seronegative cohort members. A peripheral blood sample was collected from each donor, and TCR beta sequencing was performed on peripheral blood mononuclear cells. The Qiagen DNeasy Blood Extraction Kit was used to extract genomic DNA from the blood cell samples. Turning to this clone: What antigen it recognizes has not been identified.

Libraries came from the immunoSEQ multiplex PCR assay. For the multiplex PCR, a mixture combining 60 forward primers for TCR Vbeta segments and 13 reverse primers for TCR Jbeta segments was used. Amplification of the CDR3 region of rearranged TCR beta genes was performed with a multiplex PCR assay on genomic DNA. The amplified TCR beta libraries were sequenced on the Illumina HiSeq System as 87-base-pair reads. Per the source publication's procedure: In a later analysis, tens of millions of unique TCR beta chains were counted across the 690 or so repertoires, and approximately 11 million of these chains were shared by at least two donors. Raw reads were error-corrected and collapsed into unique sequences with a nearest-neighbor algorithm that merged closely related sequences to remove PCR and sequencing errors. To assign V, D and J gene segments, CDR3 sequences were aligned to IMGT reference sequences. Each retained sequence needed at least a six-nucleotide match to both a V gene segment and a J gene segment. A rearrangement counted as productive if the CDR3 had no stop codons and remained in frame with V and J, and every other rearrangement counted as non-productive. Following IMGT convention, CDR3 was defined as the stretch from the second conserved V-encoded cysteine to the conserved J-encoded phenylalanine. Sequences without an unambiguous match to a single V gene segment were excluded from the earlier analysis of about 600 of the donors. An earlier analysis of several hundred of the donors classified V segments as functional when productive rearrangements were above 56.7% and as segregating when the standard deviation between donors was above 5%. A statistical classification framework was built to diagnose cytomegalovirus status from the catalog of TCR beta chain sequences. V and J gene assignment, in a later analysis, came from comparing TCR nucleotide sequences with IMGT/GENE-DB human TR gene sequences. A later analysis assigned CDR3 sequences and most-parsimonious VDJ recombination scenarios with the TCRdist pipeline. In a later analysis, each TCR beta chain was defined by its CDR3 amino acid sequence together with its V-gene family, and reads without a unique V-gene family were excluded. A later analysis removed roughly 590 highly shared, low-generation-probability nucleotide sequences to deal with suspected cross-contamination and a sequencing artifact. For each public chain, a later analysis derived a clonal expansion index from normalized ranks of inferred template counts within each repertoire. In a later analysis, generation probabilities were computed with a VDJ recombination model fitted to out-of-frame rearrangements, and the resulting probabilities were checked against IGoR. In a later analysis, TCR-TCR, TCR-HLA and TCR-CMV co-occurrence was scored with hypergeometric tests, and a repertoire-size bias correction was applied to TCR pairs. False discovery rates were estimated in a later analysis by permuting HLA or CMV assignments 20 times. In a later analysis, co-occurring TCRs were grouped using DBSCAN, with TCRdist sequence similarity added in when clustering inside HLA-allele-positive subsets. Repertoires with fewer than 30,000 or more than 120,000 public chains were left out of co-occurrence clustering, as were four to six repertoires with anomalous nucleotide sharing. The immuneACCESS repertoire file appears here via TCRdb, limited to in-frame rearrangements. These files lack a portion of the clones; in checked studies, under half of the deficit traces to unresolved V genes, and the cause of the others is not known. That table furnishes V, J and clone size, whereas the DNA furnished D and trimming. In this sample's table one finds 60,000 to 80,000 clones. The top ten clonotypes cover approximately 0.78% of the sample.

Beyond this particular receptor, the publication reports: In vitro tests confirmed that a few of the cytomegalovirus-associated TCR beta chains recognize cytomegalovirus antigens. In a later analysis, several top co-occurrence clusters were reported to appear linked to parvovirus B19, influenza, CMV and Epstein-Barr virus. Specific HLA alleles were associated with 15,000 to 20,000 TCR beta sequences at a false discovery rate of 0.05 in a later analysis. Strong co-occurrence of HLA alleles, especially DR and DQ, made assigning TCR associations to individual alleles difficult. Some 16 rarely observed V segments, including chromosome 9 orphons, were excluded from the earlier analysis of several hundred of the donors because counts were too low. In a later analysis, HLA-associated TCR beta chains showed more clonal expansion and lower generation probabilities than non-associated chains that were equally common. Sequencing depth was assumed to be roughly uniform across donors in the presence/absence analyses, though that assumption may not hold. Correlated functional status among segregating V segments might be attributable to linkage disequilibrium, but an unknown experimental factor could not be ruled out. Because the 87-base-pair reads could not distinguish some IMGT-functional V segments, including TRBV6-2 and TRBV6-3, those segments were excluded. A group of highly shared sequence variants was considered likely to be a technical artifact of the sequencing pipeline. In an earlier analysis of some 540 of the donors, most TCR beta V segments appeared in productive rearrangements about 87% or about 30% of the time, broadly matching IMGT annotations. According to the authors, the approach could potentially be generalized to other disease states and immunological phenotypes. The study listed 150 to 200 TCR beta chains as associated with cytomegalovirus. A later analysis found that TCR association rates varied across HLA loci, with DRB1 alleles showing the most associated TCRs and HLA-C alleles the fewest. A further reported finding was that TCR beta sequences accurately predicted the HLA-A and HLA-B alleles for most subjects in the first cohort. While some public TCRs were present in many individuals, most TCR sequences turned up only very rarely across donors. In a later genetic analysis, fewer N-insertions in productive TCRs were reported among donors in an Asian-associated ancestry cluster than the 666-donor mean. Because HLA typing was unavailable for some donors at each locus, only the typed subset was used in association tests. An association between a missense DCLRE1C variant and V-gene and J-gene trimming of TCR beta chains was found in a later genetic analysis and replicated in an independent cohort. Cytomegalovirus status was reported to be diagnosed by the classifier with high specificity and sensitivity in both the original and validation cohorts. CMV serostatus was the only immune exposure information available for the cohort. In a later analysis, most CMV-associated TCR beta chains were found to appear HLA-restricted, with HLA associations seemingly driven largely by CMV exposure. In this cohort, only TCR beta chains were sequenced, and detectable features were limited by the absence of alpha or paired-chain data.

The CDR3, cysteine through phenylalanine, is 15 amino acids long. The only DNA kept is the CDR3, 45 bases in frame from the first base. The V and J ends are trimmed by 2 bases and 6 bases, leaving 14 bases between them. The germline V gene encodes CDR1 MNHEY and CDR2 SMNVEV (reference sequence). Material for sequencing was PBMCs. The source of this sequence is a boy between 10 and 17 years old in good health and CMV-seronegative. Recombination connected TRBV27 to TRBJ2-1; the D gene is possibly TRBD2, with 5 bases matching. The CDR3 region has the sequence CASSLQRIYPNEQFF. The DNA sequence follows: TGTGCCAGCAGTTTACAGCGGATCTACCCCAATGAGCAGTTCTTC.